One T cell receptor beta chain is described in this entry. Its antigen is not identified. The germline V gene encodes CDR1 SGHVS and CDR2 FQNEAQ. The CDR3 consists of 15 residues. V lost 0 bases to trimming and J lost 4 bases; unmatched junction nucleotides: 2. The data stem from a study of cytomegalovirus exposure and HLA in healthy donors. Study background: Samples from HLA-typed donors yielded about 85 million unique TCRs in an early data release.

The study's findings and limits: Previously analyzed data showed that most TCR beta V segments were productive at a frequency of about 90% or about 30%. A further, later analysis showed that HLA-associated TCR beta chains (compared with equally common others) were more clonally expanded.

Primers included in the PCR were 60 Vbeta and 13 Jbeta primers. As originally analysed: Tens of millions of unique TCR beta chains, roughly 11 million of them shared, were counted by a later analysis. Sequencing used immunoSEQ multiplex PCR; TCRdb keeps in-frame clones, though not all of them. V, J and clone size are taken as reported in that table, and D and trimming were inferred from the DNA itself. The table has approximately 210,000 clones, more than 65% seen once. Sequenced: PBMCs. The V gene is TRBV7-8, the J gene TRBJ2-2; 7 positions match TRBD1. The sequence derives from a girl under 18 in good health and CMV-seropositive. The CDR3 sequence is CASSLARGSTGELFF. The CDR3 DNA is TGTGCCAGCAGCTTAGCCAGGGGGAGCACCGGGGAGCTGTTTTTT.